This is a list of T cell receptor beta chains from one sample in a study of T-cell memory formation after mild COVID-19. TCRdb recomputed calls from the 5' RACE reads with MiXCR, one row per CDR3 protein. The repertoire holds more than 150,000 distinct CDR3 sequences, with around a tenth as singletons. Sample: PBMCs or a T cell subset sorted from them (not recorded which). The source is a man younger than 35 who had mild COVID-19 (a few samples of this study predate the infection). Cell type and time point are not known. Each CDR3 is given with its conserved first and last residue. The D gene is left open where the match is weak. Expanded clones get a size class; other rows say once, few or many, or leave the size out.

D: NA
V: TRBV4-1
size: NA
J: TRBJ2-3
CDR3: CASSQESFPSTDTQYF
DNA: TGCGCCAGCAGCCAAGAAAGCTTCCCTAGCACAGATACGCAGTATTTT

D: NA
V: TRBV20-1
size: NA
J: TRBJ2-7
CDR3: CSAIRPPPKDYEQYF
DNA: TGCAGTGCTATCCGGCCCCCACCGAAGGATTACGAGCAGTACTTC

D: NA
V: TRBV6-5
size: NA
J: TRBJ2-1
CDR3: CASARKRGAYNEQFF
DNA: TGTGCCAGCGCCAGAAAGAGGGGGGCCTACAATGAGCAGTTCTTC

D: TRBD1
V: TRBV9
size: few
J: TRBJ1-1
CDR3: CASSVMTGDPSGAFF
DNA: TGTGCCAGCAGTGTGATGACAGGGGACCCTTCGGGAGCTTTCTTT

D: NA
V: TRBV7-9
size: few
J: TRBJ2-3
CDR3: CASSPTGAADTQYF
DNA: TGTGCCAGCAGCCCCACTGGGGCGGCAGATACGCAGTATTTT

D: NA
V: TRBV12-3/TRBV12-4
size: NA
J: TRBJ1-1
CDR3: CASTPGVGTEAFF
DNA: TGTGCCAGCACTCCAGGGGTGGGCACTGAAGCTTTCTTT

D: NA
V: TRBV6-6
size: few
J: TRBJ2-2
CDR3: CASSQGYTGELFF
DNA: TGTGCCAGCAGTCAAGGGTACACCGGGGAGCTGTTTTTT

D: NA
V: TRBV7-9
size: few
J: TRBJ2-3
CDR3: CASSLAPRWDTQYF
DNA: TGTGCCAGCAGCTTAGCGCCTCGTTGGGATACGCAGTATTTT

D: NA
V: TRBV24-1
size: few
J: TRBJ2-6
CDR3: CATSDGPGDSGANVLTF
DNA: TGTGCCACCAGTGACGGGCCTGGCGACTCTGGGGCCAACGTCCTGACTTTC

D: NA
V: TRBV27
size: many
J: TRBJ1-5
CDR3: CASSFGRDQPQHF
DNA: TGTGCCAGCAGTTTCGGGAGGGACCAGCCCCAGCATTTT

D: TRBD2
V: TRBV7-9
size: few
J: TRBJ2-5
CDR3: CASSHAGRGKETQYF
DNA: TGTGCCAGCAGCCACGCGGGGAGGGGCAAAGAGACCCAGTACTTC

D: TRBD1
V: TRBV4-1
size: few
J: TRBJ2-2
CDR3: CASSHPVRRGQGNTGELFF
DNA: TGCGCCAGCAGCCACCCGGTCAGAAGGGGACAGGGGAACACCGGGGAGCTGTTTTTT

D: NA
V: TRBV11-1
size: NA
J: TRBJ2-7
CDR3: CASSPSGTSGPEQYF
DNA: TGTGCCAGCAGCCCCTCCGGGACATCGGGTCCTGAGCAGTACTTC

D: TRBD2
V: TRBV12-3/TRBV12-4
size: few
J: TRBJ2-7
CDR3: CASSQLTSGPYEQYF
DNA: TGTGCCAGCAGTCAATTGACTAGCGGCCCCTACGAGCAGTACTTC

D: NA
V: TRBV6-2/TRBV6-3
size: few
J: TRBJ2-4
CDR3: CASMDRGAEDKNIQYF
DNA: TGTGCCAGCATGGATCGGGGGGCAGAGGACAAAAACATTCAGTACTTC

D: NA
V: TRBV7-6
size: few
J: TRBJ1-4
CDR3: CASSLNSGEEKLFF
DNA: TGTGCCAGCAGCTTAAACTCGGGGGAGGAAAAACTGTTTTTT

D: NA
V: TRBV12-3/TRBV12-4
size: once
J: TRBJ2-1
CDR3: CASSWAGYNEQFF
DNA: TGTGCCAGCAGTTGGGCCGGATACAATGAGCAGTTCTTC

D: NA
V: TRBV5-1
size: few
J: TRBJ2-5
CDR3: CASSLRGAQETQYF
DNA: TGCGCCAGCAGCTTGCGAGGGGCCCAAGAGACCCAGTACTTC

D: NA
V: TRBV28
size: many
J: TRBJ2-1
CDR3: CASHRAGAMENEQFF
DNA: TGTGCCAGCCACCGGGCTGGGGCAATGGAGAATGAGCAGTTCTTC

D: TRBD1
V: TRBV3-1
size: few
J: TRBJ2-3
CDR3: CASSQGQGLSDTQYF
DNA: TGTGCCAGCAGCCAGGGACAGGGTCTTTCAGATACGCAGTATTTT

D: NA
V: TRBV5-1
size: many
J: TRBJ2-3
CDR3: CASSPGRGTDTQYF
DNA: TGCGCCAGCAGCCCGGGTCGCGGCACAGATACGCAGTATTTT

D: NA
V: TRBV6-5
size: few
J: TRBJ1-3
CDR3: CASSPPGSFGAGNTIYF
DNA: TGTGCCAGCAGCCCCCCTGGGTCCTTCGGGGCTGGAAACACCATATATTTT

D: NA
V: TRBV7-3
size: NA
J: TRBJ2-3
CDR3: CASSLSGFTDTQYF
DNA: TGTGCCAGCAGCTTAAGTGGTTTCACAGATACGCAGTATTTT

D: NA
V: TRBV7-9
size: few
J: TRBJ2-1
CDR3: CASSLGSGSYNEQFF
DNA: TGTGCCAGCAGCTTAGGAAGCGGATCCTACAATGAGCAGTTCTTC

D: NA
V: TRBV4-3
size: many
J: TRBJ2-3
CDR3: CASSQETWADTQYF
DNA: TGCGCCAGCAGCCAAGAAACCTGGGCAGATACGCAGTATTTT

D: TRBD1
V: TRBV5-1
size: many
J: TRBJ1-1
CDR3: CASSYTGTGGLEAFF
DNA: TGCGCCAGCAGCTACACCGGGACAGGGGGCCTTGAAGCTTTCTTT

D: NA
V: TRBV5-1
size: NA
J: TRBJ2-5
CDR3: CASSLGREPQETQYF
DNA: TGCGCCAGCAGCTTGGGTAGGGAACCCCAAGAGACCCAGTACTTC

D: NA
V: TRBV6-5
size: few
J: TRBJ2-3
CDR3: CASSPTSDTQYF
DNA: TGTGCCAGCAGCCCTACCTCAGATACGCAGTATTTT

D: NA
V: TRBV20-1
size: few
J: TRBJ2-7
CDR3: CSATLVAGRSSYEQYF
DNA: TGCAGTGCCACCCTAGTCGCGGGGAGGAGCTCCTACGAGCAGTACTTC

D: NA
V: TRBV6-5
size: few
J: TRBJ1-1
CDR3: CASSYARRAKVFF
DNA: TGTGCCAGCAGTTACGCGAGAAGAGCGAAGGTTTTCTTT

D: NA
V: TRBV20-1
size: NA
J: TRBJ1-1
CDR3: CSAPPAVNTEAFF
DNA: TGCAGTGCTCCCCCGGCGGTGAACACTGAAGCTTTCTTT

D: NA
V: TRBV20-1
size: NA
J: TRBJ1-4
CDR3: CSARTNEKLFF
DNA: TGCAGTGCTAGGACGAATGAAAAACTGTTTTTT

D: TRBD1
V: TRBV12-3/TRBV12-4
size: NA
J: TRBJ1-5
CDR3: CASSPPDRRNQPQHF
DNA: TGTGCCAGCAGTCCACCGGACAGGCGCAATCAGCCCCAGCATTTT